The sequence of this T cell receptor (beta chain) was determined in a study of T cell changes during pregnancy in multiple sclerosis. Data came from immunoSEQ multiplex PCR; TCRdb stores just in-frame clones and leaves some out. The sample yields tens of thousands of clones, 85% to 90% seen once. The ends lost 4 bases at V and 3 bases at J; junction bases unmatched: 11. Germline CDR1 SNHLY, CDR2 FYNNEI. The CDR3 contains 17 residues. In this sample, this clone turned up a few times. The material sequenced was CD8+ T cells from peripheral blood mononuclear cells, taken after pregnancy. This clonotype originated in a female donor with multiple sclerosis, enrolled in a pregnancy study. The chain employs TRBV2 and TRBJ2-3, with 9 bases aligning to TRBD2. CDR3 bases: TGTGCCAGCAGTGTCGAAGGCGGGGGGGTAATGACAGATACGCAGTATTTT. This encodes CASSVEGGGVMTDTQYF. Together with reference TRBV2 and TRBJ2-3, the CDR3 gives the full variable domain: EPEVTQTPSHQVTQMGQEVILRCVPISNHLYFYWYRQILGQKVEFLVSFYNNEISEKSEIFDDQFSVERPDGSNFTLKIRSTKLEDSAMYFCASSVEGGGVMTDTQYFGPGTRLTVL.